Following are 20 T cell receptor beta chains from one sample sequenced in a study of identifying expanded T cells in peripheral blood. Profiled with immunoSEQ multiplex PCR; TCRdb holds only in-frame clones, not every one. The sample lists some 65,000 clones, under 85% occurring once. Sample: blood. These receptor sequences come from a person aged 18 to 70 in good health.

The chain's CDR3 is CASSPQNGGTGGNNEQFF. The DNA of the CDR3 is TGCGCCAGCAGCCCACAAAACGGAGGGACAGGGGGTAACAATGAGCAGTTCTTC. The gene calls are TRBV5-1 and TRBJ2-1; TRBD1 matches 11 bases. From germline, CDR1 is SGHRS and CDR2 YFSETQ. The ends lost 4 bases at V and 5 bases at J; junction bases unmatched: 14. The CDR3 loop spans 18 amino acids.

This clone was counted a few times. The chain links TRBV19 to TRBJ2-4; TRBD2 agrees at 9 bases. The trim removed 5 bases at V and 7 bases at J, leaving 6 bases unmatched. The germline V gene encodes CDR1 LNHDA and CDR2 SQIVND (reference sequence). There are 14 residues in the CDR3. In DNA, the CDR3 is TGTGCCAGTAGTGTTAGCGGGAGTGCGAACATTCAGTACTTC. Amino acids: CASSVSGSANIQYF. The variable domain in full, completed from reference TRBV19 and TRBJ2-4, reads DGGITQSPKYLFRKEGQNVTLSCEQNLNHDAMYWYRQDPGQGLRLIYYSQIVNDFQKGDIAEGYSVSREKKESFPLTVTSAQKNPTAFYLCASSVSGSANIQYFGAGTRLSVL.

The V call is TRBV18, the J call TRBJ2-3; 11 bases fit TRBD2. The V segment lost 5 bases and the J segment 3 bases; nucleotides outside the gene matches: 7. CDR1 is KGHSH, CDR2 LQKENI, per germline. The CDR3 is 16 residues long. CDR3 protein: CASSSSSGGPTDTQYF. Written as DNA, the CDR3 is TGTGCCAGCTCAAGCTCTAGCGGGGGGCCTACAGATACGCAGTATTTT. Full variable domain (rest looked up from reference TRBV18 and TRBJ2-3): NAGVMQNPRHLVRRRGQEARLRCSPMKGHSHVYWYRQLPEEGLKFMVYLQKENIIDESGMPKERFSAEFPKEGPSILRIQQVVRGDSAAYFCASSSSSGGPTDTQYFGPGTRLTVL.

The chain is built from TRBV6-1 and TRBJ1-3; D remains unclear. V lost 4 bases and J lost 2, with 9 bases in between. Germline CDR1 is MNHNS and CDR2 is SASEGT. CDR3 length equals 14 residues. The CDR3 region is CASSGRNAGNTIYF. CDR3 sequence (DNA): TGTGCCAGCAGTGGGAGAAATGCTGGAAACACCATATATTTT.

This chain uses TRBV6-6 with TRBJ2-1; tentative D call: TRBD1 (5 bases). Trimming took 7 bases from V and 0 from J, leaving 13 bases between them. The germline V gene encodes CDR1 MNHNY and CDR2 SVGAGI (reference sequence). The CDR3 spans 15 residues. CDR3 bases: TGTGCCAGCACACCTCCAGGGTCCTCCTACAATGAGCAGTTCTTC. Protein sequence: CASTPPGSSYNEQFF.

The V gene is TRBV10-3, the J gene TRBJ2-1; 7 nucleotides match TRBD2. Germline trimming cut 1 base from V and 7 bases from J; bases unmatched to any gene: 7. This CDR3 has 15 residues. CDR1 ENHRY and CDR2 SYGVKD come from the germline V gene. CDR3: CAISELGTNRNEQFF. The CDR3 DNA is TGTGCCATCAGTGAGTTGGGGACTAATCGAAATGAGCAGTTCTTC.

The chain has TRBV12-5 and TRBJ2-7; D is perhaps TRBD2 (5 bases). CDR3 length: 15 amino acids. V lost 0 bases and J 2 bases, leaving 11 bases between the germline ends. Germline V lookup: CDR1 LGHNT, CDR2 FRNRAP. The CDR3 protein is CASGLVLGVTYEQYF. CDR3 nucleotide sequence: TGTGCTAGTGGTTTGGTACTCGGGGTTACCTACGAGCAGTACTTC.

The chain recombines TRBV10-3 with TRBJ2-3; TRBD2 matches 9 bases. From germline, CDR1 is ENHRY and CDR2 SYGVKD. The length of the CDR3 is 14 residues. V lost 6 bases and J lost 0; bases outside the gene matches: 1. Here the CDR3 reads CAIRREGSTDTQYF. DNA for the CDR3: TGTGCCATCAGGCGGGAGGGAAGCACAGATACGCAGTATTTT.

V gene TRBV5-1 combines with J gene TRBJ2-7; TRBD1 matches 9 bases. V was pared by 4 bases and J by 5 bases, with 10 bases of the junction left unmatched. Germline V CDR1 and CDR2: SGHRS, YFSETQ. This CDR3 contains 15 residues. This CDR3 reads CASSLAGTGIDEQYV. The CDR3 coding sequence is TGCGCCAGCAGCCTCGCCGGGACAGGGATCGACGAGCAGTACGTC.

This sequence joins TRBV5-4 and TRBJ2-3, with TRBD1 matching over 11 bases. The V gene's germline CDR1 is SGHNT and CDR2 YYREEE (reference sequence). Trimming at V came to 4 bases and at J to 7 bases, leaving 8 bases not matched to a gene. The CDR3 consists of 15 residues. CDR3 DNA sequence: TGTGCCAGCAGCGCCCGGACAGGGGGCTGGAATACGCAGTATTTT. Its protein product is CASSARTGGWNTQYF.

The chain combines TRBV7-9 with TRBJ2-6; D gene uncertain. Germline V CDR1 and CDR2: SEHNR, FQNEAQ (reference sequence). This CDR3 region has 15 residues. Trimming shortened V by 6 bases and J by 1 base, and 10 bases separated the two germline ends. The CDR3 spells CASSSRGSGANVLTF. CDR3 sequence (DNA): TGTGCCAGCAGTTCCAGAGGTTCTGGGGCCAACGTCCTGACTTTC.

V usage is TRBV19 and J usage is TRBJ2-7, with D possibly TRBD1 on 7 matching bases. V lost 6 bases and J 4 bases, leaving 19 bases between the germline ends. This CDR3 spans 15 amino acids. The germline V gene has CDR1 LNHDA and CDR2 SQIVND (reference sequence). CDR3 in DNA: TGTGCCAGTAGCCTGATAGGAGGGGGCAGGTACGAGCAGTACTTC. This codes for CASSLIGGGRYEQYF.

The chain is built from TRBV20-1 and TRBJ2-3, with D uncertain. This CDR3 comprises 11 residues. CDR1 is DFQATT and CDR2 is SNEGSKA in the germline V gene (reference sequence). Trimming took off 3 bases at V and 4 bases at J, with 5 bases between the two ends. CDR3 protein: CSASWADTQYF. The CDR3, as DNA: TGCAGTGCTAGTTGGGCAGATACGCAGTATTTT.

At least ten counts were recorded for this clone. The chain recombines TRBV27 with TRBJ1-5; possible D gene TRBD1, 6 bases. V lost 5 bases to trimming and J lost 4 bases, with 12 bases between them. Germline V gene sequence: CDR1 MNHEY, CDR2 SMNVEV (reference sequence). The CDR3 spans 14 residues. CDR3 region: CASSRGQPNQPQHF. The CDR3 nucleotides read TGTGCCAGCAGTCGCGGACAGCCTAATCAGCCCCAGCATTTT.

This clone was observed a few times. The gene calls are TRBV5-1 and TRBJ2-3, with 8 nucleotides matching TRBD2. The CDR3 covers 15 residues. CDR1 SGHRS and CDR2 YFSETQ come from the germline V gene. Losses at the gene ends were 3 bases for V and 2 bases for J; bases not matched to a gene: 5. CDR3 bases: TGCGCCAGCAGCTCCCTTAGCGGGACCACAGATACGCAGTATTTT. This sequence encodes CASSSLSGTTDTQYF.

J is TRBJ1-3 and V is TRBV7-2, with 7 bases aligning to TRBD1. After removal of 5 bases from V and 4 bases from J, the junction contained 8 bases not matched to a gene. Germline CDR1 and CDR2: SGHTA and FQGNSA. The CDR3 covers 15 residues. The CDR3 nucleotides are TGTGCCAGCAGCCCCCGACAGGGTGCGGGAAACACCATATATTTT. Amino acids: CASSPRQGAGNTIYF.

The chain uses TRBV18 and TRBJ2-3; the D call may be TRBD1 or TRBD2 (6 bases each). The V gene's germline CDR1 is KGHSH and CDR2 LQKENI. CDR3 length: 17 residues. V lost 4 bases, J lost 5 bases, and 22 bases lay in between. The CDR3 spells CASSRTSLGGLEDTQYF. The CDR3 DNA sequence: TGTGCCAGCTCACGGACTTCCCTTGGGGGGCTTGAAGATACGCAGTATTTT.

This chain links TRBV18 with TRBJ2-5, with D possibly matching TRBD2 (5 bases). Trimming left V 1 base short and J 2 bases short, with 11 bases between. The germline V gene has CDR1 KGHSH and CDR2 LQKENI. The CDR3 is 15 amino acids. The CDR3 here is CASSPQGARQETQYF. In nucleotides, the CDR3 is TGTGCCAGCTCACCACAGGGAGCGCGTCAAGAGACCCAGTACTTC.

The CDR3 spells CASIPLAGGDTQYF. The CDR3, as DNA: TGTGCCAGCATACCCCTAGCGGGGGGTGATACGCAGTATTTT. The genes are TRBV6-1 and TRBJ2-3; TRBD2 matches 11 bases. V lost 7 bases to trimming and J lost 6 bases; unmatched junction nucleotides: 6. Germline V gene lookup returns CDR1 MNHNS and CDR2 SASEGT. The CDR3 is 14 residues long.

CDR3 nucleotide sequence: TGTGCCAGCAGCTTATCGACAGAAAGATACAATGAGCAGTTCTTC. It yields the protein CASSLSTERYNEQFF. V gene TRBV7-6 combines with J gene TRBJ2-1, with D perhaps TRBD1 (5 bases). The ends were cut back, 2 bases at V and 4 bases at J, with 12 bases in the middle. The CDR3 runs to 15 residues. Germline CDR1 reads SGHVS; CDR2 reads FNYEAQ.